Presented here are 4 T cell receptor beta chains from one specimen sequenced in a study of cytomegalovirus exposure and HLA in healthy donors. This table comes from immunoSEQ multiplex PCR, and its TCRdb copy is limited to in-frame clones, with some not included. The sample lists 100,000 to 150,000 clones, about nine tenths seen once, with 1.5% to 2.5% in the top ten. Sequencing was done on a sample of PBMCs. The source of these receptors is a woman aged 18-29 years in good health and CMV-seronegative.

The V call is TRBV4-1, the J call TRBJ2-1; 7 bases agree with TRBD2. Trimming took 0 bases from V and 2 from J; bases not matched to a gene: 4. Looked up from germline, CDR1 is MGHRA and CDR2 is YSYEKL. The CDR3 contains 16 residues. The CDR3 nucleotides read TGCGCCAGCAGCCAAGAGGGGGGGGTTGCCTACAATGAGCAGTTCTTC. Residues: CASSQEGGVAYNEQFF.

The chain is built from TRBV28 and TRBJ2-7; 12 bases match TRBD1. Trimming at V came to 6 bases and at J to 5 bases, leaving 11 bases not matched to a gene. Germline values: CDR1 MDHEN, CDR2 SYDVKM. CDR3 size: 16 residues. The CDR3 coding sequence is TGTGCCAGCAGCGCCCCCGGGACAGGGGGCCGTCACGAGCAGTACTTC. It is translated as CASSAPGTGGRHEQYF.

This chain uses TRBV9 with TRBJ2-5; D unresolved. Germline V gene lookup returns CDR1 SGDLS and CDR2 YYNGEE. Trimming stripped 0 bases from V and 0 bases from J, with 12 bases between. The CDR3 is made up of 16 amino acids. The CDR3 DNA is TGTGCCAGCAGCGTAGGAGAGGCCTACAACCAAGAGACCCAGTACTTC. Translated, it gives CASSVGEAYNQETQYF.

V gene TRBV5-6 combines with J gene TRBJ2-7, with D tentatively TRBD2 (7 bases). The CDR3 covers 16 residues. Germline V lookup: CDR1 SGHDT, CDR2 YYEEEE. V shed 6 bases and J shed 6 bases, with 25 bases lying between them. CDR3 coding DNA: TGTGCCAGCATCTCCTCAACCGGGGGGCTAGCTGGCGAGCAGTACTTC. Translating gives CASISSTGGLAGEQYF. The whole variable domain, filled in from reference TRBV5-6 and TRBJ2-7, reads DAGVTQSPTHLIKTRGQQVTLRCSPKSGHDTVSWYQQALGQGPQFIFQYYEEEERQRGNFPDRFSGHQFPNYSSELNVNALLLGDSALYLCASISSTGGLAGEQYFGPGTRLTVT.